A selection of T cell receptor beta chains follows, all from one sample in a study of control samples from healthy donors and cancer patients. Using immunoSEQ multiplex PCR, the repertoire was profiled, and TCRdb retains in-frame clones only, with some absent. This table has 85,000 to 95,000 clones, approximately 91% appearing once. The sample consisted of blood. Receptors were obtained from a woman in her twenties or thirties in good health. Both conserved end residues are part of each CDR3. Each record gives: J gene, clone size, D gene, V gene, CDR3 protein, CDR3 DNA. The D gene is left open where the match is weak. Size tells how often a clone was seen (once, few, many) or the class of an expanded clone, and some rows leave it out.

j_call: TRBJ1-2; clone_size: -; d_call: -; v_call: TRBV4-2; cdr3_aa: CASSQGGTEANYGYTF; cdr3_nt: TGTGCCAGCAGCCAAGGTGGGACGGAAGCTAACTATGGCTACACCTTC
j_call: TRBJ1-3; clone_size: -; d_call: TRBD1; v_call: TRBV9; cdr3_aa: CASSVDRTGVGNTIYF; cdr3_nt: TGTGCCAGCAGCGTAGATAGGACAGGGGTTGGAAACACCATATATTTT
j_call: TRBJ2-2; clone_size: -; d_call: -; v_call: TRBV5-1; cdr3_aa: CASSPSTNTGELFF; cdr3_nt: TGCGCCAGCAGCCCTTCGACTAACACCGGGGAGCTGTTTTTT
j_call: TRBJ1-5; clone_size: -; d_call: TRBD1; v_call: TRBV28; cdr3_aa: CASGPRTGHFSLGNQPQHF; cdr3_nt: TGTGCCAGCGGCCCTCGGACAGGGCATTTTTCTTTAGGCAATCAGCCCCAGCATTTT
j_call: TRBJ2-1; clone_size: -; d_call: TRBD1; v_call: TRBV4-1; cdr3_aa: CASSQGDRLEQFF; cdr3_nt: TGCGCCAGCAGCCAAGGGGACAGACTAGAGCAGTTCTTC
j_call: TRBJ2-1; clone_size: -; d_call: TRBD2; v_call: TRBV30; cdr3_aa: CAWSRLAGGPSNEQFF; cdr3_nt: TGTGCCTGGAGTAGGCTAGCGGGAGGGCCTAGCAATGAGCAGTTCTTC
j_call: TRBJ2-1; clone_size: -; d_call: TRBD2; v_call: TRBV7-4; cdr3_aa: CASSFPGLASYNEQFF; cdr3_nt: TGTGCCAGCAGCTTTCCGGGACTAGCATCCTACAATGAGCAGTTCTTC
j_call: TRBJ1-6; clone_size: -; d_call: TRBD1; v_call: TRBV5-8; cdr3_aa: CASSLIGTANSPLHF; cdr3_nt: TGTGCCAGCAGCTTGATTGGGACAGCTAATTCACCCCTCCACTTT
j_call: TRBJ2-6; clone_size: -; d_call: -; v_call: TRBV7-9; cdr3_aa: CASSVITGSSGANVLTF; cdr3_nt: TGTGCCAGCAGCGTTATTACAGGAAGCTCTGGGGCCAACGTCCTGACTTTC
j_call: TRBJ1-5; clone_size: -; d_call: -; v_call: TRBV19; cdr3_aa: CASSSLQGFQHF; cdr3_nt: TGTGCCAGTAGTTCCTTGCAGGGTTTTCAGCATTTT
j_call: TRBJ2-7; clone_size: -; d_call: TRBD2; v_call: TRBV5-4; cdr3_aa: CASSLEASGRNEQYF; cdr3_nt: TGTGCCAGCAGCTTGGAGGCTAGCGGGAGGAACGAGCAGTACTTC
j_call: TRBJ2-7; clone_size: -; d_call: -; v_call: TRBV21-1; cdr3_aa: CASRPPGLAVLSPYEQYF; cdr3_nt: TGTGCCAGCAGGCCTCCGGGACTAGCGGTCTTATCCCCCTACGAGCAGTACTTC
j_call: TRBJ2-5; clone_size: -; d_call: TRBD2; v_call: TRBV18; cdr3_aa: CASSPGRAGRETQYF; cdr3_nt: TGTGCCAGCTCACCGGGGAGAGCGGGACGAGAGACCCAGTACTTC
j_call: TRBJ2-7; clone_size: -; d_call: TRBD1; v_call: TRBV13; cdr3_aa: CASSDTTGYEQYF; cdr3_nt: TGTGCCAGCAGCGACACGACAGGGTACGAGCAGTACTTC
j_call: TRBJ2-5; clone_size: once; d_call: TRBD1; v_call: TRBV5-1; cdr3_aa: CASSFDRGGQYF; cdr3_nt: TGCGCCAGCAGCTTCGACAGGGGTGGCCAGTACTTC
j_call: TRBJ2-2; clone_size: -; d_call: TRBD2; v_call: TRBV3-1/TRBV3-2; cdr3_aa: CASNQGLPTGELFF; cdr3_nt: TGTGCCAGCAACCAGGGACTACCGACCGGGGAGCTGTTTTTT
j_call: TRBJ1-1; clone_size: -; d_call: -; v_call: TRBV11-2; cdr3_aa: CASSLTGYTEAFF; cdr3_nt: TGTGCCAGCAGCCTAACAGGGTACACTGAAGCTTTCTTT
j_call: TRBJ1-3; clone_size: few; d_call: -; v_call: TRBV30; cdr3_aa: CAWRGLSSGNTIYF; cdr3_nt: TGTGCCTGGAGAGGCCTTAGCTCTGGAAACACCATATATTTT
j_call: TRBJ1-1; clone_size: few; d_call: -; v_call: TRBV5-4; cdr3_aa: CASSLGGVNTEAFF; cdr3_nt: TGTGCCAGCAGCTTGGGGGGGGTGAACACTGAAGCTTTCTTT
j_call: TRBJ1-1; clone_size: once; d_call: -; v_call: TRBV3-1/TRBV3-2; cdr3_aa: CASSPDGNTEAFF; cdr3_nt: TGTGCCAGCAGCCCTGACGGGAACACTGAAGCTTTCTTT
j_call: TRBJ1-4; clone_size: once; d_call: -; v_call: TRBV7-2; cdr3_aa: CASSLGGSEKLFF; cdr3_nt: TGTGCCAGCAGCTTAGGGGGCTCTGAAAAACTGTTTTTT
j_call: TRBJ1-2; clone_size: -; d_call: TRBD1; v_call: TRBV7-3; cdr3_aa: CASSTKRTGSGYTF; cdr3_nt: TGTGCCAGCAGCACAAAACGGACAGGGAGCGGCTACACCTTC
j_call: TRBJ1-2; clone_size: -; d_call: -; v_call: TRBV19; cdr3_aa: CASSLSNYGYTF; cdr3_nt: TGTGCCAGTAGTCTCTCTAACTATGGCTACACCTTC
j_call: TRBJ1-1; clone_size: -; d_call: -; v_call: TRBV6-5; cdr3_aa: CASSYSQGIVNTEAFF; cdr3_nt: TGTGCCAGCAGTTACTCACAGGGTATAGTGAACACTGAAGCTTTCTTT
j_call: TRBJ2-1; clone_size: -; d_call: TRBD1; v_call: TRBV5-1; cdr3_aa: CASSVGTGGTWDEQFF; cdr3_nt: TGCGCCAGCAGCGTCGGGACAGGGGGCACCTGGGATGAGCAGTTCTTC
j_call: TRBJ1-4; clone_size: -; d_call: -; v_call: TRBV4-2; cdr3_aa: CASSQELQNNEKLFF; cdr3_nt: TGTGCCAGCAGCCAAGAGTTACAGAACAATGAAAAACTGTTTTTT
j_call: TRBJ2-7; clone_size: -; d_call: -; v_call: TRBV7-6; cdr3_aa: CASSPGQIADEQYF; cdr3_nt: TGTGCCAGCAGCCCGGGCCAGATCGCGGACGAGCAGTACTTC
j_call: TRBJ1-1; clone_size: -; d_call: -; v_call: TRBV6-6; cdr3_aa: CASSYNTNTEAFF; cdr3_nt: TGTGCCAGCAGTTACAACACTAACACTGAAGCTTTCTTT
j_call: TRBJ1-5; clone_size: -; d_call: TRBD1; v_call: TRBV6-2/TRBV6-3; cdr3_aa: CASSWTGYSNQPQHF; cdr3_nt: TGTGCCAGCAGCTGGACAGGTTATAGCAATCAGCCCCAGCATTTT
j_call: TRBJ2-2; clone_size: -; d_call: -; v_call: TRBV7-2; cdr3_aa: CASSLIDGELFF; cdr3_nt: TGTGCCAGCAGCTTAATCGACGGGGAGCTGTTTTTT
j_call: TRBJ2-6; clone_size: once; d_call: -; v_call: TRBV4-1; cdr3_aa: CASAEGTTFSGANVLTF; cdr3_nt: TGCGCCAGCGCCGAGGGGACAACTTTCTCTGGGGCCAACGTCCTGACTTTC
j_call: TRBJ2-5; clone_size: -; d_call: TRBD1; v_call: TRBV6-6; cdr3_aa: CASRPDRAVETQYF; cdr3_nt: TGTGCCAGCAGACCCGACAGGGCGGTGGAGACCCAGTACTTC
j_call: TRBJ1-6; clone_size: -; d_call: -; v_call: TRBV6-5; cdr3_aa: CASSYSSGSNSPLHF; cdr3_nt: TGTGCCAGCAGTTACTCCAGCGGGTCTAATTCACCCCTCCACTTT
j_call: TRBJ2-2; clone_size: -; d_call: TRBD2; v_call: TRBV28; cdr3_aa: CASTATSGRSYTGELFF; cdr3_nt: TGTGCCAGCACCGCGACTAGCGGGCGGAGCTACACCGGGGAGCTGTTTTTT
j_call: TRBJ2-5; clone_size: -; d_call: -; v_call: TRBV19; cdr3_aa: CASRSRGAGETQYF; cdr3_nt: TGTGCCAGTAGATCACGGGGGGCAGGAGAGACCCAGTACTTC
j_call: TRBJ2-7; clone_size: -; d_call: -; v_call: TRBV19; cdr3_aa: CASSIGNLYEQYF; cdr3_nt: TGTGCCAGTAGTATCGGCAATTTGTACGAGCAGTACTTC
j_call: TRBJ2-2; clone_size: once; d_call: TRBD2; v_call: TRBV5-1; cdr3_aa: CASSLRLAGLTGELFF; cdr3_nt: TGCGCCAGCAGCTTGCGGCTAGCGGGACTGACCGGGGAGCTGTTTTTT
j_call: TRBJ2-7; clone_size: -; d_call: TRBD2; v_call: TRBV3-1/TRBV3-2; cdr3_aa: CASSHGASGRPYEQYF; cdr3_nt: TGTGCCAGCAGCCATGGGGCTAGCGGGAGGCCATACGAGCAGTACTTC
j_call: TRBJ2-5; clone_size: -; d_call: -; v_call: TRBV15; cdr3_aa: CATSRDIETQYF; cdr3_nt: TGTGCCACCAGCAGAGATATTGAGACCCAGTACTTC
j_call: TRBJ1-2; clone_size: -; d_call: -; v_call: TRBV14; cdr3_aa: CASSQDHGAAYGYTF; cdr3_nt: TGTGCCAGCAGCCAAGATCACGGGGCGGCCTATGGCTACACCTTC
j_call: TRBJ2-4; clone_size: -; d_call: -; v_call: TRBV5-6; cdr3_aa: CATTMRDGLPDIQYF; cdr3_nt: TGTGCCACCACGATGCGGGATGGGCTACCGGACATTCAGTACTTC
j_call: TRBJ2-3; clone_size: few; d_call: -; v_call: TRBV3-1/TRBV3-2; cdr3_aa: CASSQDDRHPQYF; cdr3_nt: TGTGCCAGCAGCCAGGATGACAGGCATCCGCAGTATTTT
j_call: TRBJ1-2; clone_size: -; d_call: -; v_call: TRBV18; cdr3_aa: CASSPGFGGRGYTF; cdr3_nt: TGTGCCAGCTCACCTGGTTTTGGGGGCCGGGGCTACACCTTC
j_call: TRBJ2-6; clone_size: -; d_call: -; v_call: TRBV2; cdr3_aa: CASNEGGSGANVLTF; cdr3_nt: TGTGCCAGCAACGAGGGGGGCTCTGGGGCCAACGTCCTGACTTTC
j_call: TRBJ1-1; clone_size: -; d_call: -; v_call: TRBV3-1/TRBV3-2; cdr3_aa: CASSRVRGTEAFF; cdr3_nt: TGTGCCAGCAGCCGAGTAAGGGGCACTGAAGCTTTCTTT
j_call: TRBJ2-5; clone_size: -; d_call: -; v_call: TRBV5-4; cdr3_aa: CASSLEGTWGETQYF; cdr3_nt: TGTGCCAGCAGCTTGGAGGGGACCTGGGGAGAGACCCAGTACTTC
j_call: TRBJ1-2; clone_size: -; d_call: TRBD1; v_call: TRBV19; cdr3_aa: CASSQGVNYGYTF; cdr3_nt: TGTGCCAGTAGTCAGGGGGTGAACTATGGCTACACCTTC
j_call: TRBJ1-2; clone_size: -; d_call: -; v_call: TRBV28; cdr3_aa: CASSRAGAVGYGYTF; cdr3_nt: TGTGCCAGCAGTCGGGCGGGGGCAGTTGGCTATGGCTACACCTTC
j_call: TRBJ1-2; clone_size: few; d_call: -; v_call: TRBV4-1; cdr3_aa: CASSQDGTYGYTF; cdr3_nt: TGCGCCAGCAGCCAAGACGGGACCTATGGCTACACCTTC
j_call: TRBJ2-3; clone_size: -; d_call: -; v_call: TRBV6-6; cdr3_aa: CASSSTGPSRDTQYF; cdr3_nt: TGTGCCAGCAGTTCCACCGGGCCGTCAAGGGATACGCAGTATTTT
j_call: TRBJ1-1; clone_size: -; d_call: -; v_call: TRBV28; cdr3_aa: CASRRGANTEAFF; cdr3_nt: TGTGCCAGCAGGAGGGGCGCGAACACTGAAGCTTTCTTT
j_call: TRBJ1-3; clone_size: -; d_call: TRBD1; v_call: TRBV29-1; cdr3_aa: CSVWGTTGGVSGNTIYF; cdr3_nt: TGCAGCGTTTGGGGGACGACAGGGGGCGTCTCTGGAAACACCATATATTTT
j_call: TRBJ1-4; clone_size: -; d_call: -; v_call: TRBV5-1; cdr3_aa: CASSLEGTTNEKLFF; cdr3_nt: TGCGCCAGCAGCTTGGAGGGGACAACTAATGAAAAACTGTTTTTT
j_call: TRBJ1-2; clone_size: -; d_call: -; v_call: TRBV7-2; cdr3_aa: CASSLVITNYGYTF; cdr3_nt: TGTGCCAGCAGCTTAGTTATCACTAACTATGGCTACACCTTC
j_call: TRBJ1-1; clone_size: -; d_call: TRBD1; v_call: TRBV7-3; cdr3_aa: CASSSSQGLGTEAFF; cdr3_nt: TGTGCCAGCAGCTCATCACAGGGGTTGGGCACTGAAGCTTTCTTT
j_call: TRBJ1-2; clone_size: -; d_call: -; v_call: TRBV7-8; cdr3_aa: CASSPTSEGGYGYTF; cdr3_nt: TGTGCCAGCAGCCCAACCTCCGAGGGAGGCTATGGCTACACCTTC
j_call: TRBJ1-3; clone_size: -; d_call: TRBD1; v_call: TRBV16; cdr3_aa: CASSRDRLSGNTIYF; cdr3_nt: TGTGCCAGCAGCCGGGACAGGCTCTCTGGAAACACCATATATTTT
j_call: TRBJ1-1; clone_size: -; d_call: -; v_call: TRBV20-1; cdr3_aa: CSASEVTEAFF; cdr3_nt: TGCAGTGCTTCCGAGGTCACTGAAGCTTTCTTT
j_call: TRBJ1-2; clone_size: -; d_call: TRBD1; v_call: TRBV27; cdr3_aa: CASSPTRTGAYGYTF; cdr3_nt: TGTGCCAGCAGTCCCACCCGGACAGGGGCCTATGGCTACACCTTC